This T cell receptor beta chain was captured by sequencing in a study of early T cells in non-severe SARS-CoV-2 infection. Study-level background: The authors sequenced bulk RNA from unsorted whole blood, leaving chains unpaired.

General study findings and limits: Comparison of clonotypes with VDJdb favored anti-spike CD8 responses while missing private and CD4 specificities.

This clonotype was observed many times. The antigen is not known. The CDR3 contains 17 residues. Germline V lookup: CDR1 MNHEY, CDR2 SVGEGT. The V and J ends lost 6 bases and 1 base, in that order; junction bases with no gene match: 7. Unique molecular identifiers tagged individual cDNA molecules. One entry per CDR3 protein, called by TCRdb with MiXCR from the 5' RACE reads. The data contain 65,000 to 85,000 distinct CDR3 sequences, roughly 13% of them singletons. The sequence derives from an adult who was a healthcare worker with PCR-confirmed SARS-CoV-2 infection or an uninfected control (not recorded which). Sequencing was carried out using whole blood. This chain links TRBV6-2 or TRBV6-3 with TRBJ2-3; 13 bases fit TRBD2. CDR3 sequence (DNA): TGTGCCAGCAGCCTCCGGACTAGCGGGAGCGGCACAGATACGCAGTATTTT. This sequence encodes CASSLRTSGSGTDTQYF.